The subject of this entry is one T cell receptor beta chain. Its cognate antigen is unknown. This specimen comes from a study of cytomegalovirus exposure and HLA in healthy donors. Study results and caveats: Most likely, a cluster of highly shared sequence variants arose as a sequencing artifact. Per a later analysis, HLA-associated TCR beta chains showed more clonal expansion than other, equally common TCR beta chains.

13 Jbeta primers and 60 Vbeta primers were used for the PCR. Assay: immunoSEQ multiplex PCR; the TCRdb copy retains only in-frame clones and omits some. The sample carries some 180,000 clones, roughly 85% recorded once. Input material: PBMCs. This TCR was recovered from a woman aged 45-65 years in good health and CMV-seronegative.

The CDR3 DNA reads TGTGCCAGCAACCCACAACGACAGAACACTGAAGCTTTCTTT. Translated, it gives CASNPQRQNTEAFF. V and J are TRBV27 and TRBJ1-1; D unclear. CDR3 length: 14 amino acids. V shed 7 bases and J shed 1 base, with 13 bases lying between them. Germline V gene sequence: CDR1 MNHEY, CDR2 SMNVEV (reference sequence).